This paragraph reports one T cell receptor (beta chain). This sample was included in a study of patients and donors after allogeneic stem cell transplantation. TCRdb reprocessed the RT-PCR reads with MiXCR, giving one entry per CDR3 protein. The sample holds approximately 140,000 distinct CDR3 sequences; roughly 35% are singletons and the top ten take 50%. The V and J ends lost 2 bases and 4 bases respectively, with 8 bases between them. Germline lookup yields CDR1 MNHEY and CDR2 SVGAGI. CDR3 length: 13 residues. The sequence came from a human donor who was either an allogeneic HSCT recipient or a stem cell or donor lymphocyte infusion donor (not recorded which). It is not recorded whose cells these are; they may come from a transplant donor. Sample: blood, either unsorted or a sorted T cell fraction (not recorded which). The chain combines TRBV6-5 with TRBJ1-1; D gene unclear. CDR3 DNA: TGTGCCAGCAGTTACGCGGGGTTCACTGAAGCTTTCTTT. Translating it yields CASSYAGFTEAFF.